Each of the 29 T cell receptor beta chains below was sequenced from the same sample in a study of response to subunit inactivated influenza vaccine. TCRdb redid the calling of the RT-PCR reads with MiXCR, one entry per CDR3 protein. This table holds roughly 700,000 distinct CDR3 sequences, approximately 14% found once. The sample here was PBMCs from blood, taken approximately 12 days after vaccination. Every receptor here comes from a man aged 50 to 59 who received an inactivated influenza vaccine.

The genes are TRBV2 and TRBJ2-2, with D perhaps TRBD2 (5 bases). Germline V CDR1 and CDR2: SNHLY, FYNNEI. CDR3 length: 15 residues. Trimming pared 5 bases from V and 2 bases from J, leaving 12 bases between. The CDR3 here is CASSSRWTNTGELFF. CDR3 sequence (DNA): TGTGCCAGCAGTTCCCGGTGGACTAACACCGGGGAGCTGTTTTTT.

The gene calls are TRBV20-1 and TRBJ2-7, with TRBD1 matching over 11 bases. Trimming removed 3 bases from V and 7 bases from J; junction bases left unmatched: 5. This CDR3 has 13 amino acids. Per germline, CDR1 DFQATT and CDR2 SNEGSKA (reference sequence). The CDR3 DNA reads as TGCAGTGCTAGGCGGACAGGGGGCGGGGAGCAGTACTTC. Amino acid sequence: CSARRTGGGEQYF.

This clonotype appeared a few times. CDR3: CASSPGGGGADTQYF. The CDR3, as DNA: TGTGCCAGCAGCCCGGGGGGGGGCGGCGCAGATACGCAGTATTTT. V usage is TRBV28 and J usage is TRBJ2-3; 8 nucleotides agree with TRBD2. CDR1 MDHEN and CDR2 SYDVKM come from the germline V gene. V lost 6 bases to trimming and J lost 4 bases; unmatched junction nucleotides: 9. CDR3 size: 15 residues.

This chain uses TRBV19 with TRBJ1-1; no clear D. The CDR3 covers 14 residues. Germline V lookup: CDR1 LNHDA, CDR2 SQIVND (reference sequence). The V gene lost 6 bases and the J gene lost 1 base, with 12 bases spanning the gap. DNA for the CDR3: TGTGCCAGTAGGTTCGGTGGACGGAACACTGAAGCTTTCTTT. As protein: CASRFGGRNTEAFF.

This clonotype occurred a few times. The gene calls are TRBV20-1 and TRBJ2-3; D possibly corresponds to TRBD1 (6 bases). V was cut by 2 bases and J by 0 bases, with 15 bases left in between. This CDR3 contains 16 residues. Germline assignment: CDR1 DFQATT and CDR2 SNEGSKA (reference sequence). CDR3 sequence: CSARTLHRDSTDTQYF. The CDR3 DNA reads as TGCAGTGCTAGAACCCTGCACAGGGATAGCACAGATACGCAGTATTTT.

This clonotype has just a few counts. The V gene is TRBV12-3 or TRBV12-4, the J gene TRBJ2-1; D may be TRBD1 or TRBD2 (6 bases each). The CDR3 is 14 residues long. Trimming stripped 7 bases from V and 6 bases from J, with 16 bases between. This CDR3 reads CASTLRGRRNEQFF. For the CDR3, the DNA is TGTGCCAGCACCCTACGGGGGCGCCGCAATGAGCAGTTCTTC.

The V call is TRBV12-3 or TRBV12-4, the J call TRBJ1-2, with D possibly TRBD1 on 6 matching bases. The CDR3 contains 13 residues. V was clipped by 7 bases and J by 5 bases, with 14 bases between them. CDR3 DNA sequence: TGTGCCAGCACCCCAGGGGCTCCGTATGGCTACACCTTC. This translates into CASTPGAPYGYTF.

Only a few counts were recorded for this clonotype. This chain connects TRBV11-3 to TRBJ2-2, with 8 positions matching TRBD2. Germline-derived CDR1 and CDR2 are SGHNT and YENEEA. J lost 7 bases, V lost 3 bases, and 10 bases had no gene match. CDR3 length equals 16 residues. CDR3 in amino acids: CASSFTVQREFGELFF. For the CDR3, the DNA is TGTGCCAGCAGCTTCACTGTCCAGCGGGAGTTCGGGGAGCTGTTTTTT.

This clonotype was picked up a small number of times. The V gene is TRBV12-3 or TRBV12-4, the J gene TRBJ2-3; D is ambiguous. V lost 6 bases and J lost 0, with 13 bases in between. The CDR3 covers 15 residues. DNA for the CDR3: TGTGCCAGCAGGGCCAGAACGCCTAGCACAGATACGCAGTATTTT. Translated, it gives CASRARTPSTDTQYF.

This clonotype was picked up a small number of times. Here the CDR3 reads CSARASGRISTDTQYF. The CDR3 nucleotides are TGCAGTGCTAGAGCTAGCGGACGGATAAGCACAGATACGCAGTATTTT. V gene TRBV20-1 combines with J gene TRBJ2-3, with 7 nucleotides matching TRBD2. From germline, CDR1 is DFQATT and CDR2 SNEGSKA (reference sequence). The CDR3 runs 16 residues. Losses at the gene ends were 1 base for V and 0 bases for J; bases not matched to a gene: 7.

The chain's CDR3 is CASSFGLAGVQADTQYF. The CDR3, as DNA: TGCGCCAGCAGCTTCGGACTAGCGGGGGTCCAGGCAGATACGCAGTATTTT. The chain combines TRBV5-1 with TRBJ2-3; 13 bases are shared with TRBD2. The CDR3 runs to 17 residues. Germline lookup yields CDR1 SGHRS and CDR2 YFSETQ. V was clipped by 2 bases and J by 4 bases; unmatched bases: 7.

V is TRBV29-1 and J is TRBJ2-2; tentative D call: TRBD2 (5 bases). V shed 7 bases and J shed 7 bases, with 19 bases lying between them. Germline CDR1 and CDR2: SQVTM and ANQGSEA. The CDR3 is made up of 14 amino acids. DNA of the CDR3: TGCAGCGGCCGGGCCGGGGTATGGGACGGGGAGCTGTTTTTT. The encoded protein is CSGRAGVWDGELFF.

The chain employs TRBV9 and TRBJ2-5; TRBD1 matches at 8 bases. The CDR3 loop spans 16 amino acids. The V and J ends lost 3 bases and 4 bases, in that order; junction bases with no gene match: 11. Germline CDR1 is SGDLS and CDR2 is YYNGEE. This CDR3 reads CASSASPQGARETQYF. The DNA for the CDR3 is TGTGCCAGCAGCGCCAGCCCCCAGGGGGCTAGAGAGACCCAGTACTTC.

The V gene is TRBV28, the J gene TRBJ2-5; 8 bases line up with TRBD1. The germline gives CDR1 MDHEN, CDR2 SYDVKM. The J segment lost 7 bases and the V segment lost 8 bases, leaving 12 bases of the junction unmatched. The length of the CDR3 is 14 residues. In DNA form, the CDR3 reads TGTGCCAGCGGATATGACAGGGGCGGTCGGACCCAGTACTTC. Protein sequence: CASGYDRGGRTQYF.

This clonotype was counted between two and nine times. This sequence joins TRBV29-1 and TRBJ1-3; TRBD1 aligns across 9 bases. V was clipped by 2 bases and J by 0 bases; unmatched bases: 23. The CDR3 contains 22 residues. CDR1 is SQVTM, CDR2 ANQGSEA, per germline. The CDR3 loop reads CSVERSRGTGYPYRSSGNTIYF. DNA for the CDR3: TGCAGCGTTGAACGGTCAAGGGGGACAGGGTATCCCTATCGCAGCTCTGGAAACACCATATATTTT.

This clonotype was observed a handful of times. The chain is built from TRBV5-1 and TRBJ1-6; the D is unclear. Trimming removed 0 bases from V and 8 bases from J, with 9 bases in between. The CDR3 contains 14 residues. CDR1 is SGHRS, CDR2 YFSETQ, per germline. The CDR3 DNA is TGCGCCAGCAGCTTGGGTCCCGCCTATTCACCCCTCCACTTT. Amino acid sequence: CASSLGPAYSPLHF. Full variable domain (outside the CDR3, taken from reference TRBV5-1 and TRBJ1-6): KAGVTQTPRYLIKTRGQQVTLSCSPISGHRSVSWYQQTPGQGLQFLFEYFSETQRNKGNFPGRFSGRQFSNSRSEMNVSTLELGDSALYLCASSLGPAYSPLHFGNGTRLTVT.

This rearrangement joins TRBV10-1 to TRBJ2-7, with TRBD1 matching 11 bases. The CDR3 has 17 amino acids. The V gene's germline CDR1 is WNHNN and CDR2 SYGVQD (reference sequence). CDR3 coding DNA: TGCGACGGCTACCAGACCGAAGGACAGGGGGCTTCCTACGAGCAGTACTTC. Protein product: CDGYQTEGQGASYEQYF.

V and J are TRBV29-1 and TRBJ2-1; 7 nucleotides agree with TRBD2. This CDR3 region has 16 residues. V was clipped by 6 bases and J by 1 base; unmatched bases: 12. CDR1 and CDR2 (germline): SQVTM, ANQGSEA. In DNA, the CDR3 is TGCAGCGTGCTAGCGGACCGTTTTCCTTCCTACAATGAGCAGTTCTTC. This translates into CSVLADRFPSYNEQFF.

The CDR3 protein is CASSPEPVLNTEAFF. CDR3 in DNA: TGTGCCAGCAGCCCCGAGCCAGTACTGAACACTGAAGCTTTCTTT. The rearrangement links TRBV6-1 to TRBJ1-1; D is uncertain. V was shortened by 6 bases and J by 0 bases, with 14 bases between the two germline ends. CDR3 length: 15 amino acids. Germline CDR1 is MNHNS and CDR2 is SASEGT.

The rearrangement links TRBV7-2 to TRBJ2-6; the D is unclear. Per the germline V gene, CDR1 is SGHTA and CDR2 is FQGNSA. The CDR3 totals 14 residues. The V and J ends lost 5 bases and 1 base respectively, with 6 bases between them. The CDR3 DNA is TGTGCCAGCAGCACTCGGTCTGGGGCCAACGTCCTGACTTTC. Protein: CASSTRSGANVLTF.

This clonotype has ten or more counts. The CDR3 spells CASSPRGRGSWGYTF. DNA of the CDR3: TGTGCCAGCAGCCCCAGGGGGCGCGGGTCTTGGGGCTACACCTTC. The V and J genes are TRBV7-9 and TRBJ1-2, with 8 nucleotides matching TRBD1. The CDR3 contains 15 residues. Germline values: CDR1 SEHNR, CDR2 FQNEAQ (reference sequence). V dropped 5 bases and J dropped 8; count of bases not matched to a gene: 13.

This clonotype was counted between two and nine times. The chain joins TRBV11-2 to TRBJ2-3, with a tentative D call TRBD2 (6 bases). The germline CDR1 and CDR2 sequences are SGHAT and FQNNGV. CDR3 length: 16 residues. The V end was cut by 2 bases, the J end by 4 bases, with 16 bases between. CDR3 loop: CASSLLGASEADTQYF. The CDR3 nucleotides read TGTGCCAGCAGCTTACTCGGGGCTAGCGAAGCAGATACGCAGTATTTT.

The rearrangement uses TRBV27 and TRBJ2-7, with D perhaps TRBD2 (6 bases). The CDR3 contains 11 residues. Germline V gives CDR1 MNHEY, CDR2 SMNVEV (reference sequence). V was cut by 6 bases and J by 11 bases, with 14 bases left in between. The CDR3 here is CASSAWGEEYF. The CDR3 coding sequence is TGTGCCAGCAGCGCTTGGGGGGAGGAGTACTTC.

The rearrangement uses TRBV7-2 and TRBJ2-7; 8 bases are shared with TRBD1. This CDR3 has 16 amino acids. V lost 5 bases to trimming and J lost 2 bases; unmatched junction nucleotides: 11. Germline loops: CDR1 SGHTA, CDR2 FQGNSA. Here the CDR3 reads CASSLGQGYPTYEQYF. CDR3 coding DNA: TGTGCCAGCAGCCTAGGACAGGGTTACCCCACCTACGAGCAGTACTTC.

V and J are TRBV10-3 and TRBJ2-5, with D uncertain. Germline CDR1 ENHRY, CDR2 SYGVKD. The CDR3 extends over 12 amino acids. V lost 4 bases and J lost 5, with 8 bases in between. The CDR3 nucleotides are TGTGCCATCAGTGGAAGTGGCGAGACCCAGTACTTC. Protein sequence: CAISGSGETQYF.

This clonotype was picked up a small number of times. The gene calls are TRBV29-1 and TRBJ2-1, with D perhaps matching TRBD1 (6 bases). V was cut by 7 bases and J by 0 bases, with 16 bases left in between. Germline assignment: CDR1 SQVTM and CDR2 ANQGSEA. The CDR3 has 15 residues. The CDR3, as DNA: TGCAGCGGAGCTAGGGGGAAAAGCTCCTACAATGAGCAGTTCTTC. Translation gives CSGARGKSSYNEQFF.

This chain connects TRBV9 to TRBJ2-2; 7 bases line up with TRBD1. The CDR3 has 16 amino acids. The germline CDR1 and CDR2 sequences are SGDLS and YYNGEE. J gave up 2 bases and V 4 bases, and 8 bases lay outside the gene matches. The CDR3 region has the DNA TGTGCCAGCAGCAATCCCGGGACAGCAAACACCGGGGAGCTGTTTTTT. Residues: CASSNPGTANTGELFF.

This clonotype was detected a few times. The chain uses TRBV5-6 and TRBJ2-3; 7 bases line up with TRBD2. CDR3 length: 17 residues. Germline V CDR1 and CDR2: SGHDT, YYEEEE. V shed 5 bases, J shed 4 bases, and the junction held 16 bases outside the gene matches. CDR3 DNA sequence: TGTGCCAGCAGTAAAGTCGGGAACCGGGGGGAGTCAGATACGCAGTATTTT. This translates into CASSKVGNRGESDTQYF.

The gene calls are TRBV9 and TRBJ2-7; 9 positions match TRBD1. Germline V lookup: CDR1 SGDLS, CDR2 YYNGEE. This CDR3 contains 15 residues. V gave up 4 bases and J gave up 3 bases; unmatched junction bases: 8. The CDR3 region has the DNA TGTGCCAGCAGCACAGACGGGACAGGGTTCTACGAGCAGTACTTC. It specifies CASSTDGTGFYEQYF.